This is a list of T cell receptor beta chains from one sample in a study of cytomegalovirus exposure and HLA in healthy donors. The table came from immunoSEQ multiplex PCR; TCRdb's copy has only in-frame clones and leaves some out. The sample lists some 120,000 clones; around 84% were seen once. The sequenced material came from PBMCs. The receptors originated from a young man in good health and CMV-seronegative. Each CDR3 is given with its conserved first and last residue. A D gene is named only where the DNA matches it firmly. A row's size may be missing; if present it is once, few, many or a size class.

abundance	d_gene	len	j_gene	v_gene	CDR3aa	CDR3nt
NA	TRBD1	15	TRBJ1-6	TRBV7-9	CASSLEGQGQSTLHF	TGTGCCAGCAGCTTAGAGGGACAGGGGCAATCGACCCTCCACTTT
NA	NA	13	TRBJ1-1	TRBV19	CASRETLNTEAFF	TGTGCCAGTCGGGAAACCTTGAACACTGAAGCTTTCTTT
few	NA	14	TRBJ1-5	TRBV6-1	CASSEQGFNQPQHF	TGTGCCAGCAGTGAACAGGGGTTCAATCAGCCCCAGCATTTT
NA	NA	14	TRBJ1-4	TRBV10-3	CAISDRRVAEKLFF	TGTGCCATCAGTGATCGGCGGGTGGCAGAAAAACTGTTTTTT
NA	NA	13	TRBJ1-2	TRBV10-3	CAISESADYGYTF	TGTGCCATCAGTGAGTCGGCTGACTATGGCTACACCTTC
NA	NA	15	TRBJ1-5	TRBV7-8	CASSSYDSSNQPQHF	TGTGCCAGCAGCTCTTATGACAGTAGCAATCAGCCCCAGCATTTT
once	TRBD1	15	TRBJ2-7	TRBV5-1	CASSWGTESSYEQYF	TGCGCCAGCAGCTGGGGGACAGAGAGCTCCTACGAGCAGTACTTC
NA	NA	15	TRBJ1-1	TRBV6-6	CASTLGGGGSTEAFF	TGTGCCAGCACCTTGGGGGGGGGTGGATCCACTGAAGCTTTCTTT
once	TRBD2	14	TRBJ2-7	TRBV27	CASSLLSPGGEQYF	TGTGCCAGCAGTTTGCTCTCCCCCGGGGGGGAGCAGTACTTC
NA	TRBD1	14	TRBJ1-1	TRBV6-5	CASSLPDRDTEAFF	TGTGCCAGCAGTCTACCGGACAGGGACACTGAAGCTTTCTTT
NA	TRBD1	14	TRBJ2-1	TRBV19	CAYQPGQGMNEQFF	TGTGCCTACCAACCGGGACAGGGAATGAATGAGCAGTTCTTC
NA	TRBD1	14	TRBJ1-5	TRBV6-6	CASTGQGTYQPQHF	TGTGCCAGCACCGGACAGGGGACCTATCAGCCCCAGCATTTT
NA	NA	16	TRBJ1-1	TRBV6-6	CASSYSTTPQNTEAFF	TGTGCCAGCAGTTACTCGACGACACCACAGAACACTGAAGCTTTCTTT
NA	TRBD1	15	TRBJ1-4	TRBV7-9	CASSWPSGQFEKLFF	TGTGCCAGCAGCTGGCCCTCGGGACAGTTTGAAAAACTGTTTTTT
NA	NA	16	TRBJ1-1	TRBV2	CASSELITGANTEAFF	TGTGCCAGCAGTGAACTTATAACTGGGGCGAACACTGAAGCTTTCTTT
NA	TRBD1	15	TRBJ2-7	TRBV6-5	CASSSAGTGGYEQYF	TGTGCCAGCAGTTCCGCCGGGACAGGGGGCTACGAGCAGTACTTC
NA	TRBD1	11	TRBJ1-2	TRBV6-5	CASGAGGGYTF	TGTGCCAGCGGTGCAGGGGGTGGCTACACCTTC
NA	NA	13	TRBJ2-7	TRBV4-3	CASSPALSYEQYF	TGCGCCAGCAGCCCCGCGCTTTCCTACGAGCAGTACTTC
few	NA	12	TRBJ1-1	TRBV6-6	CASTNRGTEAFF	TGTGCCAGCACGAATAGGGGCACTGAAGCTTTCTTT
NA	NA	13	TRBJ1-1	TRBV7-8	CASSPRHGTEAFF	TGTGCCAGCAGCCCCCGACATGGCACTGAAGCTTTCTTT
NA	TRBD2	16	TRBJ2-3	TRBV5-1	CASSLRSSGVTDTQYF	TGCGCCAGCAGCTTAAGGTCTAGCGGAGTCACAGATACGCAGTATTTT
NA	NA	15	TRBJ2-5	TRBV5-1	CASSAGTPYQETQYF	TGCGCCAGCAGCGCCGGGACACCGTACCAAGAGACCCAGTACTTC
NA	NA	17	TRBJ2-3	TRBV25-1	CASSLRDTSQNTDTQYF	TGTGCCAGCAGTCTCCGGGACACAAGTCAAAACACAGATACGCAGTATTTT
NA	TRBD2	16	TRBJ2-7	TRBV5-4	CAYGGLAGGSSYEQYF	TGTGCCTACGGCGGGCTAGCGGGGGGGAGTTCCTACGAGCAGTACTTC
NA	TRBD1	14	TRBJ2-2	TRBV11-2	CASIPNRGTGELFF	TGTGCCAGCATCCCGAACAGGGGTACCGGGGAGCTGTTTTTT
NA	TRBD1	16	TRBJ2-2	TRBV5-1	CASSLAVTGVDGELFF	TGCGCCAGCAGCTTGGCCGTGACAGGGGTTGACGGGGAGCTGTTTTTT
NA	TRBD1	11	TRBJ1-1	TRBV6-1	CASSQGAEAFF	TGTGCCAGCTCACAGGGGGCCGAGGCTTTCTTT
NA	TRBD2	20	TRBJ2-1	TRBV5-8	CASSFILRGGADSAKNEQFF	TGTGCCAGCAGCTTCATACTTCGGGGGGGGGCGGACAGCGCTAAAAATGAGCAGTTCTTC
NA	NA	14	TRBJ1-2	TRBV19	CASSTGLPNYGYTF	TGTGCCAGTAGTACCGGACTGCCGAACTATGGCTACACCTTC
NA	NA	16	TRBJ2-7	TRBV11-2	CASSLALDSLSYEQYF	TGTGCCAGCAGCTTAGCCCTTGACAGTTTGAGCTACGAGCAGTACTTC
NA	NA	17	TRBJ1-3	TRBV2	CASSEGDGRGSGNTIYF	TGTGCCAGCAGTGAAGGGGACGGGAGGGGATCTGGAAACACCATATATTTT
NA	NA	12	TRBJ2-7	TRBV5-4	CASSLGAREQYF	TGTGCCAGCAGCTTGGGAGCTCGCGAGCAGTACTTC